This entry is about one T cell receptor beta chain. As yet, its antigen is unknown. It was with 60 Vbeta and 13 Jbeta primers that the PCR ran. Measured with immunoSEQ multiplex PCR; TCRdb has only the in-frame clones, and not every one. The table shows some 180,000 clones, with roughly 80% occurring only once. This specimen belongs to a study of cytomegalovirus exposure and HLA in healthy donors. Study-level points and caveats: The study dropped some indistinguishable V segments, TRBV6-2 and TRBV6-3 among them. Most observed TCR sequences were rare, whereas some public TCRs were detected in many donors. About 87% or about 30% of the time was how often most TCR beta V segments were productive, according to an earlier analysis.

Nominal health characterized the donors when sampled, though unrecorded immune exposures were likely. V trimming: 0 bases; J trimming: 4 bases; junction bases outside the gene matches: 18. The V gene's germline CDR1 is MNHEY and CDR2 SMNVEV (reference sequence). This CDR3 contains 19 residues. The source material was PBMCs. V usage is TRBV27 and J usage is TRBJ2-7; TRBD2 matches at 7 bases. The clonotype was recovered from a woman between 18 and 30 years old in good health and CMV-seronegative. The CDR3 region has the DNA TGTGCCAGCAGTTTATCTGGGGGATTGAGCGGCGGGAGTTTATACGAGCAGTACTTC. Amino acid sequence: CASSLSGGLSGGSLYEQYF.